This T cell receptor (beta chain) was captured in a study of metastatic and nonmetastatic thyroid tumors. Looking at the study overall: The authors compared repertoires across blood and tumor or nodule tissue from malignant and benign thyroid patients. Study-wide points: When malignant thyroid tumors were compared with benign nodules, TCR beta diversity was reportedly significantly higher in the malignant tumors. This held in both blood and tumor samples.

This clone has just a few counts. Its specificity is not known. The identical CDR3 is also encoded by other nucleotide sequences in the sample. Patients underwent thyroid surgery, and none had received any treatment before it. As originally analysed: Variation in CDR3 across clinicopathological groups served as the basis for constructing a distant-metastasis classifier in papillary thyroid cancer. TCRdb reprocessed the PCR reads using MiXCR. The V and J calls reflect TCRdb's pipeline rather than the authors' work. The sample records about 40,000 clones, about a sixth being singletons. Sequencing was done on a sample of blood. This receptor was identified in a female donor with papillary thyroid cancer or a benign thyroid nodule (not recorded which). Some clones in this sample may be carry-over from other donors' samples.

The CDR3 DNA reads as TGTGCCAGCAGTGAAGCTCTGAGGGCCTGCTCCTACAATGAGCAGTTCTTC. It is translated as CASSEALRACSYNEQFF. V and J are TRBV6-1 and TRBJ2-1; possible D gene TRBD2, 5 bases. This CDR3 is 17 amino acids long. Per the germline V gene, CDR1 is MNHNS and CDR2 is SASEGT. V lost 0 bases and J 0 bases, leaving 12 bases between the germline ends.